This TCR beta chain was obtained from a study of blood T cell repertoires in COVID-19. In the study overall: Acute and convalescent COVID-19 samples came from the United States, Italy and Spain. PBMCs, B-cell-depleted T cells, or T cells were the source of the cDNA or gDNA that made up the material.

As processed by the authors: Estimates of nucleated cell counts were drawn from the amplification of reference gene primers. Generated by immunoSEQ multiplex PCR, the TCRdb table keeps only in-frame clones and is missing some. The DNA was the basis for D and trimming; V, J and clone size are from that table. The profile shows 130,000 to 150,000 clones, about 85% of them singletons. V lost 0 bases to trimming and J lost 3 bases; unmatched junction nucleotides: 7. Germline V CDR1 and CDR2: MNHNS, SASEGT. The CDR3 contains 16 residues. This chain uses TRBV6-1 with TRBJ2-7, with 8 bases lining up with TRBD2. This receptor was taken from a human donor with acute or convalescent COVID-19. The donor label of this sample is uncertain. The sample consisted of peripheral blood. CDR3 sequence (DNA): TGTGCCAGCAGTGAAGCGCGGGCTAGCGGGCGCTACGAGCAGTACGTC. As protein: CASSEARASGRYEQYV.